What follows are 19 T cell receptor beta chains derived from one specimen sequenced in a study of molecular identifiers for immune sequencing clone quantification. TCRdb re-called the PCR reads through MiXCR, storing one row per CDR3 protein. The sample includes about 510,000 distinct CDR3 sequences, about 21% of them seen just once. The sequenced material came from naive CD8+ T cells from blood, with Jurkat cell RNA spiked in. Subset indicated: FACS-sorted CD8+CD4-CCR7+CD45RA+ naive T cells. The receptors were sampled from a human donor in good health. Some libraries in this study had Jurkat cell RNA spiked in.

This clonotype was counted between two and nine times. The V call is TRBV30, the J call TRBJ2-3; TRBD1 agrees at 9 bases. The V segment lost 7 bases and the J segment 0 bases; nucleotides outside the gene matches: 8. CDR3 length: 15 amino acids. Germline V CDR1 and CDR2: GTSNPN, SVGIG (reference sequence). The CDR3 region is CALSGTGISTDTQYF. In DNA form, the CDR3 reads TGTGCCTTAAGTGGGACAGGGATTAGCACAGATACGCAGTATTTT.

This clonotype occurred many times. The chain combines TRBV29-1 with TRBJ2-3; D gene uncertain. Germline lookup yields CDR1 SQVTM and CDR2 ANQGSEA. This CDR3 comprises 15 residues. Between the trimmed V and J ends, which lost 4 bases and 5 bases, there was a span of 19 bases. As DNA, the CDR3 is TGCAGCGTTGTGGGGTCTAGGGCCCAATTAGATACGCAGTATTTT. Translated, it gives CSVVGSRAQLDTQYF.

In its sample, this clonotype was seen a few times. The genes are TRBV13 and TRBJ2-3, with 8 positions matching TRBD2. Germline assignment: CDR1 PRHDT and CDR2 FYEKMQ (reference sequence). J was trimmed by 0 bases and V by 3 bases; bases with no gene match: 5. The CDR3 runs 16 residues. In DNA, the CDR3 is TGTGCCAGCAGCTTTCTGAGCGGGGGAAGCACAGATACGCAGTATTTT. Protein product: CASSFLSGGSTDTQYF.

This clonotype was observed a few times. The chain employs TRBV5-4 and TRBJ2-7; 8 nucleotides align to TRBD1. Germline assignment: CDR1 SGHNT and CDR2 YYREEE (reference sequence). CDR3 length equals 15 residues. The ends lost 4 bases at V and 5 bases at J; junction bases unmatched: 11. CDR3 loop: CASSAGQALSNEQYF. As DNA, the CDR3 is TGTGCCAGCAGCGCGGGACAGGCCCTTTCCAACGAGCAGTACTTC.

There are many counts of this clonotype. V usage is TRBV9 and J usage is TRBJ1-5, with D tentatively TRBD1 (5 bases). Germline V gene data show CDR1 as SGDLS and CDR2 as YYNGEE. This CDR3 has 14 residues. V was trimmed by 3 bases and J by 1 base, leaving 8 bases between them. The CDR3 here is CASSAGDSNQPQHF. CDR3 nucleotide sequence: TGTGCCAGCAGCGCGGGGGACAGCAATCAGCCCCAGCATTTT.

With respect to this clonotype: A read error may explain this, as a much larger clone is one base away. The rearrangement uses TRBV7-8 and TRBJ2-5; the match to TRBD2 covers 13 bases. The length of the CDR3 is 16 residues. V was clipped by 5 bases and J by 6 bases; unmatched bases: 9. Germline values: CDR1 SGHVS, CDR2 FQNEAQ. In DNA form, the CDR3 reads TGTGCCAGCAGCCCACCCGGGACTAGCGGGGAAAAGACCCAGTACTTC. As protein: CASSPPGTSGEKTQYF.

This chain links TRBV10-3 with TRBJ2-1; D not resolved. The germline gives CDR1 ENHRY, CDR2 SYGVKD. V was shortened by 4 bases and J by 0 bases, with 7 bases between the two germline ends. The CDR3 covers 14 residues. The CDR3 here is CAISALNSYNEQFF. DNA for the CDR3: TGTGCCATCAGTGCTCTGAACTCCTACAATGAGCAGTTCTTC.

The table lists this clonotype with a few counts. The chain uses TRBV20-1 and TRBJ2-5, with D possibly being TRBD2 (5 bases). The V gene lost 5 bases and the J gene lost 4 bases, with 8 bases spanning the gap. The CDR3 is 11 residues long. Germline assignment: CDR1 DFQATT and CDR2 SNEGSKA (reference sequence). CDR3: CSAHRGETQYF. In nucleotides, the CDR3 is TGCAGTGCTCATCGGGGAGAGACCCAGTACTTC.

Points on this clonotype: This sequence may be a read error, since a much larger clone differs from it by one base. The chain uses TRBV30 and TRBJ2-7; weak D call: TRBD1 (5 bases). Germline assignment: CDR1 GTSNPN and CDR2 SVGIG (reference sequence). This CDR3 region has 13 residues. The germline V and J ends were trimmed by 0 bases and 6 bases, with 12 bases remaining between them. The CDR3 DNA reads TGTGCCTGGAGTGTCGCCCTTAGGGGCGAGCAGTACTTC. As protein: CAWSVALRGEQYF.

Regarding this clonotype: A much more abundant neighbour one base away suggests this may be a read error. The V gene is TRBV7-2, the J gene TRBJ2-3; 12 nucleotides agree with TRBD2. From germline, CDR1 is SGHTA and CDR2 FQGNSA. This CDR3 is built from 20 residues. CDR3 nucleotide sequence: TGTGCCAGCAGCACCCGGACCCCGGGACTAGCGGGTCTGGTGGCAGATGCGCAGTATTTT. Translating it yields CASSTRTPGLAGLVADAQYF.

This clonotype was counted a few times. This sequence joins TRBV12-3 or TRBV12-4 and TRBJ2-3; tentatively, D is TRBD1 (6 bases). The V gene lost 6 bases and the J gene lost 2 bases, with 24 bases spanning the gap. This CDR3 has 18 amino acids. The CDR3 spells CASSISPGHDIVTDTQYF. The CDR3, as DNA: TGTGCCAGCAGCATTAGTCCGGGACACGATATCGTCACAGATACGCAGTATTTT.

This chain uses TRBV6-5 with TRBJ2-2, with no clear D. The V gene lost 2 bases and the J gene lost 8 bases, with 6 bases spanning the gap. Germline-derived CDR1 and CDR2 are MNHEY and SVGAGI. The CDR3 is 12 residues long. The CDR3 here is CASSYRLGELFF. As DNA, the CDR3 is TGTGCCAGCAGTTACAGGTTGGGGGAGCTGTTTTTT.

This clonotype was detected many times. J is TRBJ1-1 and V is TRBV6-5; D is perhaps TRBD1 (5 bases). Germline values: CDR1 MNHEY, CDR2 SVGAGI. CDR3 length: 13 residues. The germline V and J ends were trimmed by 2 bases and 5 bases, with 9 bases remaining between them. CDR3 residues: CASSYGWGTEAFF. The CDR3 DNA reads TGTGCCAGCAGTTACGGGTGGGGGACTGAAGCTTTCTTT.

This rearrangement joins TRBV5-1 to TRBJ1-1; a possible D gene is TRBD1 (5 bases). The CDR3 covers 14 residues. V gave up 3 bases and J gave up 4 bases, with 13 bases separating them. Per germline, CDR1 SGHRS and CDR2 YFSETQ. The CDR3 loop is CASSSTFGATEAFF. Here the CDR3 DNA reads TGCGCCAGCAGCTCCACCTTCGGGGCCACTGAAGCTTTCTTT.

This clonotype showed up many times. The CDR3 loop is CASSSGSRTDTQYF. Written as DNA, the CDR3 is TGTGCCAGCTCTAGCGGGAGCCGCACAGATACGCAGTATTTT. The chain recombines TRBV28 with TRBJ2-3, with 10 bases lining up with TRBD2. Germline values: CDR1 MDHEN, CDR2 SYDVKM. V lost 8 bases and J lost 1; bases outside the gene matches: 3. The CDR3 has 14 residues.

As regards this clonotype: It may be a read error: a sequence one base away is much more abundant. This chain connects TRBV4-3 to TRBJ2-5, with D tentatively TRBD2 (6 bases). Looked up from germline, CDR1 is LGHNA and CDR2 is YSLEER. CDR3 length: 15 amino acids. The CDR3 region has the DNA TGCGCCAGCAGCCAAGGTCGGGGGACGCAAGAGACCCTGTACTTC. This sequence encodes CASSQGRGTQETLYF.

This clonotype was picked up many times. Written as DNA, the CDR3 is TGTGCCAGCAGCTCCGGACATACTTCTAGCAATCAGCCCCAGCATTTT. It encodes CASSSGHTSSNQPQHF. The chain combines TRBV7-9 with TRBJ1-5; TRBD1 might be the D (5 bases). Germline V gene data show CDR1 as SEHNR and CDR2 as FQNEAQ (reference sequence). The CDR3 has 16 residues. V lost 4 bases and J 0 bases, leaving 13 bases between the germline ends.

For this clonotype: It may be a read error: a sequence one base away is much more abundant. The chain joins TRBV12-3 or TRBV12-4 to TRBJ1-1; D not resolved. The CDR3 covers 14 residues. The CDR3 loop reads CASSLVYMNTEASF. The CDR3 bases are TGTGCCAGCAGTTTAGTGTACATGAACACTGAAGCTTCCTTT.

The J gene is TRBJ2-1, the V gene TRBV12-3 or TRBV12-4, with TRBD2 matching 8 bases. The CDR3 runs to 15 residues. V dropped 2 bases and J dropped 7; count of bases not matched to a gene: 7. In DNA, the CDR3 is TGTGCCAGCAGTTTACAAGCGGGAGTGGGAAATGAGCAGTTCTTC. Residues: CASSLQAGVGNEQFF.